Listed here are 21 T cell receptor beta chains from one sample, sequenced in a study of beta chain features in type 1 diabetes. General observations from the study: Significant though moderate, a shortening of TCRB CDR3s appeared in all four CD4+ subsets of Type 1 diabetes patients.

Their recognized antigens are unknown. The entirety of the isolated RNA underwent reverse transcription, so expressed TCRB transcripts were sequenced. The table came from immunoSEQ multiplex PCR; TCRdb's copy has only in-frame clones and leaves some out. The data show 130,000 or so clones, about 15% seen once. Sequencing used central memory CD4+ T cells from blood. Receptor source: a man aged 25 to 40 with type 1 diabetes.

This clone has more than one count but fewer than ten. The rearrangement uses TRBV9 and TRBJ1-3, with unresolved D. In germline, CDR1 is SGDLS, CDR2 YYNGEE. The CDR3 has 13 amino acids. Trimming pared 0 bases from V and 4 bases from J, leaving 5 bases between. The CDR3 is CASSVGEGNTIYF. The CDR3 DNA reads TGTGCCAGCAGCGTAGGAGAGGGAAACACCATATATTTT.

The chain employs TRBV7-9 and TRBJ1-3, with unresolved D. This CDR3 comprises 14 residues. The germline V gene has CDR1 SEHNR and CDR2 FQNEAQ (reference sequence). Trimming pared 3 bases from V and 0 bases from J, leaving 6 bases between. CDR3 amino acids: CASSLVVSGNTIYF. As DNA, the CDR3 is TGTGCCAGCAGCTTGGTAGTCTCTGGAAACACCATATATTTT.

Turning to this clone: The germline gene is not matched at one end of the junction; a read error may be the cause. This chain uses TRBV4-3 with TRBJ2-7; 9 bases match TRBD2. CDR3 length: 15 residues. Per germline, CDR1 LGHNA and CDR2 YSLEER. The CDR3 protein is CASSEDSASGVRQYF. The CDR3 DNA reads as TGCGCCAGCAGCGAAGACTCGGCTAGCGGGGTTCGACAGTACTTC.

Notes on this clone: Sequence at one end of the junction differs from germline and may be a read error. The chain couples TRBV4-3 to TRBJ1-6; unclear D gene. The length of the CDR3 is 14 residues. Germline V lookup: CDR1 LGHNA, CDR2 YSLEER. This CDR3 is CASSQENGNLPLHF. The CDR3 nucleotides are TGCGCCAGCAGCCAAGAAAATGGGAATTTACCCCTCCACTTT.

In this sample, this clone turned up a few times. Other DNA sequences from this sample encode an identical CDR3 as well. The chain combines TRBV4-1 with TRBJ2-6; 9 bases fit TRBD1. Unmatched junction bases numbered 0, after V lost 1 base and J lost 2 bases. In germline, CDR1 is MGHRA, CDR2 YSYEKL. The CDR3 covers 16 residues. CDR3 sequence reads: CASSQGQGAGANVLTF. CDR3 bases: TGCGCCAGCAGCCAAGGACAGGGGGCTGGGGCCAACGTCCTGACTTTC.

The chain uses TRBV6-1 and TRBJ2-6, with D possibly being TRBD1 (6 bases). Between the trimmed V and J ends, which lost 6 bases and 2 bases, there was a span of 8 bases. CDR1 is MNHNS and CDR2 is SASEGT in the germline V gene. The CDR3 length is 14 residues. CDR3 sequence: CASRQGPGANVLTF. The CDR3 DNA follows: TGTGCCAGCAGGCAGGGGCCTGGGGCCAACGTCCTGACTTTC.

This chain connects TRBV11-2 to TRBJ1-4; TRBD1 aligns across 10 bases. Losses at the gene ends were 0 bases for V and 2 bases for J; bases not matched to a gene: 0. The CDR3 runs to 16 residues. CDR1 is SGHAT and CDR2 is FQNNGV in the germline V gene. The CDR3 DNA sequence: TGTGCCAGCAGCTTAGAGGGACAGGGGACTAATGAAAAACTGTTTTTT. This translates into CASSLEGQGTNEKLFF.

This clone has a count of ten or more. V usage is TRBV5-1 and J usage is TRBJ2-7; D not certain. Trimming removed 0 bases at V and 0 bases at J, with 4 bases between. The CDR3 covers 13 residues. Germline-derived CDR1 and CDR2 are SGHRS and YFSETQ. CDR3 coding DNA: TGCGCCAGCAGCTTGGGTCACTCCTACGAGCAGTACTTC. It encodes CASSLGHSYEQYF.

This clone was observed a handful of times. The chain recombines TRBV28 with TRBJ2-7, with unresolved D. The germline gives CDR1 MDHEN, CDR2 SYDVKM. Trimming removed 6 bases from V and 0 bases from J, with 12 bases in between. There are 14 residues in the CDR3. CDR3 DNA: TGTGCCAGCAGAGTTGGGGATTACTCCTACGAGCAGTACTTC. It codes for CASRVGDYSYEQYF.

The chain is built from TRBV27 and TRBJ2-6, with D possibly being TRBD2 (6 bases). The length of the CDR3 is 18 residues. From germline, CDR1 is MNHEY and CDR2 SMNVEV (reference sequence). Trimming shortened V by 3 bases and J by 4 bases, and 19 bases separated the two germline ends. CDR3 amino acids: CASSFSAGGIAGANVLTF. The CDR3 coding sequence is TGTGCCAGCAGTTTTTCTGCCGGAGGGATCGCCGGGGCCAACGTCCTGACTTTC.

This chain joins TRBV10-2 and TRBJ2-5; D possibly corresponds to TRBD1 (5 bases). There are 13 residues in the CDR3. Germline CDR1 is WSHSY and CDR2 is SAAADI. V lost 7 bases and J lost 1, with 10 bases in between. CDR3 loop: CASTVRAQETQYF. In DNA form, the CDR3 reads TGCGCCAGCACTGTCAGGGCCCAAGAGACCCAGTACTTC.

There are a few counts of this clone. The chain employs TRBV28 and TRBJ2-7, with D unclear. Trimming cost V 4 bases and J 4 bases, with 11 bases left between them. CDR3 size: 13 residues. CDR1 and CDR2 from the germline V gene are MDHEN and SYDVKM. CDR3 in DNA: TGTGCCAGCAGTTCGGCTCAAACGTACGAGCAGTACTTC. This sequence encodes CASSSAQTYEQYF. Drawing the rest from reference TRBV28 and TRBJ2-7, the complete variable domain is DVKVTQSSRYLVKRTGEKVFLECVQDMDHENMFWYRQDPGLGLRLIYFSYDVKMKEKGDIPEGYSVSREKKERFSLILESASTNQTSMYLCASSSAQTYEQYFGPGTRLTVT.

The chain couples TRBV7-3 to TRBJ2-7, with TRBD2 as a possible D gene (6 bases). Trimming took 3 bases from V and 5 from J, leaving 14 bases between them. There are 14 residues in the CDR3. Germline CDR1 and CDR2: SGHTA and FQGTGA. This CDR3 is CASSFGTRGDEQYF. As DNA, the CDR3 is TGTGCCAGCAGCTTCGGGACTCGGGGCGACGAGCAGTACTTC.

The V and J genes are TRBV7-2 and TRBJ2-7, with D hard to call. CDR3 length equals 14 residues. Germline CDR1 is SGHTA and CDR2 is FQGNSA. V lost 5 bases and J 1 base, leaving 12 bases between the germline ends. CDR3: CASSPQQESYEQYF. CDR3 nucleotides: TGTGCCAGCAGCCCCCAGCAGGAGTCCTACGAGCAGTACTTC.

The genes are TRBV29-1 and TRBJ1-5; D ambiguous. The ends were cut back, 4 bases at V and 5 bases at J, with 9 bases in the middle. In germline, CDR1 is SQVTM, CDR2 ANQGSEA. The CDR3 is made up of 12 amino acids. The CDR3 nucleotides are TGCAGCGTTGCCGCCAGAGATCAGCCCCAGCATTTT. Translating it yields CSVAARDQPQHF.

This clone was seen a few times. This rearrangement joins TRBV6-6 to TRBJ1-2; D remains ambiguous. Germline values: CDR1 MNHNY, CDR2 SVGAGI (reference sequence). V was clipped by 0 bases and J by 4 bases, with 9 bases between them. The length of the CDR3 is 14 residues. CDR3 DNA sequence: TGTGCCAGCAGTTACTCCAGGACGGGCTATGGCTACACCTTC. It encodes CASSYSRTGYGYTF.

This clone was seen a handful of times. The chain is built from TRBV19 and TRBJ2-7; D not resolved. The ends were cut back, 1 base at V and 5 bases at J, with 12 bases in the middle. Per germline, CDR1 LNHDA and CDR2 SQIVND (reference sequence). The CDR3 spans 14 residues. The DNA for the CDR3 is TGTGCCAGTAGTATAGCTCAGTGGTCCCACGAGCAGTACTTC. Amino acid sequence: CASSIAQWSHEQYF.

This clone was seen a handful of times. This rearrangement joins TRBV7-2 to TRBJ2-1, with 8 bases lining up with TRBD2. V trimming: 4 bases; J trimming: 4 bases; junction bases outside the gene matches: 15. CDR3 length equals 18 residues. The germline V gene has CDR1 SGHTA and CDR2 FQGNSA. CDR3 in amino acids: CASSSAAQSGGRYNEQFF. The CDR3 DNA sequence: TGTGCCAGCAGCTCGGCCGCCCAAAGCGGGGGCCGTTACAATGAGCAGTTCTTC.

CDR3 coding DNA: TGTGCCAGCAGAAACCCATTCCGGGGGCGGGTTGAGCAGTTCTTC. Translated: CASRNPFRGRVEQFF. This chain uses TRBV7-2 with TRBJ2-1; D might be TRBD1 or TRBD2, each matching 6 bases. V lost 6 bases, J lost 9 bases, and 21 bases lay in between. The CDR3 length is 15 residues. Germline V gene sequence: CDR1 SGHTA, CDR2 FQGNSA.

The CDR3 nucleotides are TGTGCCAGCAGTTCACTAGCCCGGGAGCAGTTCTTC. This sequence encodes CASSSLAREQFF. V gene TRBV11-1 combines with J gene TRBJ2-1, with D perhaps TRBD2 (6 bases). The CDR3 runs to 12 residues. Looked up from germline, CDR1 is SGHAT and CDR2 is FQDESV (reference sequence). Trimming pared 6 bases from V and 10 bases from J, leaving 13 bases between.

This clone was observed a handful of times. The chain couples TRBV9 to TRBJ1-1; TRBD1 aligns across 8 bases. Germline V gene lookup returns CDR1 SGDLS and CDR2 YYNGEE. The CDR3 runs to 15 residues. Germline trimming cut 4 bases from V and 1 base from J; bases unmatched to any gene: 6. CDR3 in amino acids: CASSPRQGTNTEAFF. The CDR3 region has the DNA TGTGCCAGCAGCCCCAGACAGGGGACGAACACTGAAGCTTTCTTT.